The clone carrying this TCR beta chain has a single count. This sample was taken from a study of blood T cell repertoires in COVID-19. Study at large: Samples came from the United States, Italy and Spain, spanning acute and convalescent COVID-19. PBMCs, B-cell-depleted T cells, or T cells provided the cDNA or gDNA that made up the material.

Germline assignment: CDR1 MDHEN and CDR2 SYDVKM. The CDR3 consists of 17 residues. Trimming removed 7 bases from V and 0 bases from J; junction bases left unmatched: 13. Source study methods: Amplification of reference gene primers provided the estimated nucleated cell counts. Here immunoSEQ multiplex PCR was the method, and the copy in TCRdb shows in-frame clones only, minus some. That table furnishes V, J and clone size, whereas the DNA furnished D and trimming. Of about 220,000 clones listed, around 82% are singletons. J is TRBJ2-3 and V is TRBV28, with 7 bases identical to TRBD2. Sequencing input: peripheral blood. The TCR was taken from a human donor in a cohort sampled during active COVID-19. The CDR3 reads CASISAGVGTSTDTQYF. CDR3 coding DNA: TGTGCCAGCATATCCGCGGGAGTAGGAACTAGCACAGATACGCAGTATTTT.